The 18 T cell receptor beta chains presented below share a single source sample, sequenced in a study of cytomegalovirus exposure and HLA in healthy donors. PCR was performed using 60 Vbeta and 13 Jbeta primers. Profiled with immunoSEQ multiplex PCR; TCRdb holds only in-frame clones, not every one. This listing includes around 120,000 clones. The specimen was PBMCs. The receptors shown here come from a man aged 50 to 59 in good health and CMV-seronegative.

The gene calls are TRBV27 and TRBJ1-5, with a weak D call TRBD1 (5 bases). This CDR3 is 13 amino acids long. Germline V lookup: CDR1 MNHEY, CDR2 SMNVEV (reference sequence). V shed 3 bases and J shed 5 bases, with 8 bases lying between them. The CDR3 DNA reads as TGTGCCAGCAGTTTGGGGCCGTATCAGCCCCAGCATTTT. It yields the protein CASSLGPYQPQHF.

J is TRBJ1-1 and V is TRBV5-1; 7 bases agree with TRBD1. Germline assignment: CDR1 SGHRS and CDR2 YFSETQ. After removal of 2 bases from V and 3 bases from J, the junction contained 1 base not matched to a gene. CDR3 length equals 13 residues. Here the CDR3 reads CASSFTGDTEAFF. The CDR3 region has the DNA TGCGCCAGCAGCTTTACAGGGGACACTGAAGCTTTCTTT. The whole variable domain, filled in from reference TRBV5-1 and TRBJ1-1, reads KAGVTQTPRYLIKTRGQQVTLSCSPISGHRSVSWYQQTPGQGLQFLFEYFSETQRNKGNFPGRFSGRQFSNSRSEMNVSTLELGDSALYLCASSFTGDTEAFFGQGTRLTVV.

This chain joins TRBV19 and TRBJ1-4, with 7 bases matching TRBD1. Germline trimming cut 7 bases from V and 4 bases from J; bases unmatched to any gene: 12. The CDR3 contains 16 residues. From germline, CDR1 is LNHDA and CDR2 SQIVND (reference sequence). The CDR3 here is CASKGASGNDNEKLFF. CDR3 nucleotides: TGTGCCAGTAAGGGGGCCTCGGGAAATGATAATGAAAAACTGTTTTTT.

The chain recombines TRBV4-3 with TRBJ1-3, with no clear D. The germline V and J ends were trimmed by 0 bases and 3 bases, with 6 bases remaining between them. The CDR3 totals 14 residues. CDR1 and CDR2 from the germline V gene are LGHNA and YSLEER. CDR3 sequence reads: CASSQDRIGNTIYF. CDR3 DNA sequence: TGCGCCAGCAGCCAAGACAGGATTGGAAACACCATATATTTT.

This chain uses TRBV6-5 with TRBJ2-7, with 8 bases aligning to TRBD2. The CDR3 is 14 amino acids. CDR1 is MNHEY, CDR2 SVGAGI, per germline. V dropped 7 bases and J dropped 1; count of bases not matched to a gene: 6. The CDR3 reads CASKIAGTSYEQYF. The CDR3, as DNA: TGTGCCAGCAAGATAGCGGGAACGTCCTACGAGCAGTACTTC.

The rearrangement links TRBV5-1 to TRBJ2-2; D is perhaps TRBD2 (6 bases). Trimming took 4 bases from V and 3 from J, leaving 19 bases between them. This CDR3 contains 17 residues. Germline assignment: CDR1 SGHRS and CDR2 YFSETQ. CDR3 loop: CASSRVADGRDTGELFF. The CDR3 coding sequence is TGCGCCAGCAGCCGCGTAGCCGACGGGAGAGACACCGGGGAGCTGTTTTTT.

CDR3 DNA sequence: TGTGCCTCGGCGGTCTTGAACACTGAAGCTTTCTTT. This codes for CASAVLNTEAFF. V is TRBV28 and J is TRBJ1-1; D gene ambiguous. Germline values: CDR1 MDHEN, CDR2 SYDVKM. The CDR3 is 12 amino acids. V was cut by 11 bases and J by 0 bases, with 10 bases left in between.

The chain combines TRBV2 with TRBJ2-7, with 7 bases lining up with TRBD1. With V trimmed by 3 bases and J by 6 bases, 8 bases remained unmatched. The germline CDR1 and CDR2 sequences are SNHLY and FYNNEI. CDR3 size: 14 residues. DNA of the CDR3: TGTGCCAGCAGTGATCTACAGGGGTTGGTCGAGCAGTACTTC. It codes for CASSDLQGLVEQYF.

The rearrangement uses TRBV7-2 and TRBJ1-4; TRBD1 matches 8 bases. CDR1 is SGHTA, CDR2 FQGNSA, per germline. CDR3 length equals 14 residues. With V trimmed by 5 bases and J by 3 bases, 2 bases remained unmatched. As DNA, the CDR3 is TGTGCCAGCAGCATGGGACAGGCTAATGAAAAACTGTTTTTT. It specifies CASSMGQANEKLFF.

This rearrangement joins TRBV6-5 to TRBJ1-4; 8 bases are shared with TRBD1. The germline V gene encodes CDR1 MNHEY and CDR2 SVGAGI. Trimming took 6 bases from V and 10 from J; bases not matched to a gene: 4. CDR3 size: 12 residues. The CDR3 region is CASSPDRGKLFF. CDR3 coding DNA: TGTGCCAGCAGCCCCGACAGGGGAAAACTGTTTTTT.

The chain links TRBV7-2 to TRBJ2-3; D is ambiguous. This CDR3 comprises 15 residues. Trimming took 5 bases from V and 3 from J, leaving 15 bases between them. In germline, CDR1 is SGHTA, CDR2 FQGNSA. The CDR3 coding sequence is TGTGCCAGCAGCCGACGACTTTTTGGTACAGATACGCAGTATTTT. Protein sequence: CASSRRLFGTDTQYF.

This chain joins TRBV7-8 and TRBJ1-1, with D hard to call. Trimming removed 1 base at V and 4 bases at J, with 13 bases between. The CDR3 runs 15 residues. Germline V CDR1 and CDR2: SGHVS, FQNEAQ. This chain's CDR3 is CASSLVWGGITEAFF. As DNA, the CDR3 is TGTGCCAGCAGCTTAGTCTGGGGAGGTATCACTGAAGCTTTCTTT.

V and J are TRBV4-3 and TRBJ1-2; D is ambiguous. V dropped 0 bases and J dropped 0 bases, with 8 bases sitting between them. CDR3 length: 15 amino acids. Germline lookup yields CDR1 LGHNA and CDR2 YSLEER. The chain's CDR3 is CASSQDFAANYGYTF. CDR3 in DNA: TGCGCCAGCAGCCAAGATTTCGCAGCTAACTATGGCTACACCTTC.

The chain joins TRBV27 to TRBJ2-1; tentatively, D is TRBD2 (6 bases). This CDR3 region has 15 residues. Germline assignment: CDR1 MNHEY and CDR2 SMNVEV (reference sequence). Trimming took off 0 bases at V and 4 bases at J, with 10 bases between the two ends. The CDR3 protein is CASSLSGRGYNEQFF. The CDR3 nucleotides are TGTGCCAGCAGTTTATCGGGGCGGGGTTACAATGAGCAGTTCTTC.

The chain joins TRBV5-6 to TRBJ1-6; D perhaps matches TRBD1 (6 bases). The CDR3 totals 14 residues. V was pared by 5 bases and J by 7 bases, with 13 bases between. Germline V gene data show CDR1 as SGHDT and CDR2 as YYEEEE. The CDR3 coding sequence is TGTGCCAGCAGTTTCGGACAGATAAATTCACCCCTCCACTTT. Its translation: CASSFGQINSPLHF.

The CDR3 loop reads CATSRDLEASNYGYTF. The CDR3 coding sequence is TGTGCCACCAGCAGAGATTTAGAGGCTTCTAACTATGGCTACACCTTC. V gene TRBV15 combines with J gene TRBJ1-2; D gene unclear. Germline V CDR1 and CDR2: LNHNV, YYDKDF (reference sequence). Deletions cut 0 bases from V and 0 bases from J, with 11 bases between. The CDR3 covers 16 residues.

The chain joins TRBV5-6 to TRBJ1-1; D gene ambiguous. CDR1 SGHDT and CDR2 YYEEEE come from the germline V gene. Trimming cost V 5 bases and J 2 bases, with 10 bases left between them. CDR3 length: 13 residues. The CDR3 nucleotides read TGTGCCAGCAGGCCACGGGGAAACACTGAAGCTTTCTTT. Translating gives CASRPRGNTEAFF.

The chain employs TRBV30 and TRBJ1-2, with 7 bases that match TRBD1. Germline V gene data show CDR1 as GTSNPN and CDR2 as SVGIG (reference sequence). The CDR3 totals 14 residues. V was pared by 5 bases and J by 1 base, with 7 bases of the junction left unmatched. The CDR3 DNA reads TGTGCCTGGGGGGACAGAGTGGTTAACTATGGCTACACCTTC. Translating it yields CAWGDRVVNYGYTF.